A single sample gave rise to the 31 T cell receptor beta chains below, sequenced in a study of OX40 agonist ivuxolimab in advanced cancers. Libraries were constructed by the immunoSEQ multiplex PCR assay. Imported from immuneACCESS, the table was reduced by TCRdb to in-frame sequences with V and J called. These copies leave out some clones; in studies compared against another copy, an unresolved V gene accounts for under half, and the cause of the remainder is not known. This sample holds around 92,000 clones; approximately 93% were observed only once. In total, the top ten clones hold over 0.2% of the sample. The sample here was CD4+ or CD8+ T cells sorted from blood, taken in a trial of the OX40 agonist ivuxolimab. The receptors derive from an adult with an advanced solid tumor such as melanoma, head and neck, liver or kidney cancer.

The rearrangement links TRBV2 to TRBJ1-3; TRBD1 matches at 10 bases. CDR3 length equals 16 residues. Germline CDR1 is SNHLY and CDR2 is FYNNEI. J lost 1 base, V lost 10 bases, and 10 bases had no gene match. CDR3 sequence: CAITGTGELSGNTIYF. The CDR3, as DNA: TGTGCCATCACCGGGACAGGGGAGCTATCTGGAAACACCATATATTTT.

The sample holds a few counts of this clone. The chain couples TRBV23-1 to TRBJ1-5, with a tentative D call TRBD1 (5 bases). TRBV23-1 is treated as an ORF (open reading frame) with a function not yet certain. The germline V and J ends were trimmed by 3 bases and 0 bases, with 15 bases remaining between them. The CDR3 has 17 residues. The CDR3 DNA is TGCGCCAGCAGTCAGAACGAACAGGTTAATAGCAATCAGCCCCAGCATTTT. Translation: CASSQNEQVNSNQPQHF.

This rearrangement joins TRBV18 to TRBJ1-5; a possible D gene is TRBD1 (5 bases). V was cut by 3 bases and J by 0 bases, with 9 bases left in between. The CDR3 runs 15 residues. Germline-derived CDR1 and CDR2 are KGHSH and LQKENI. The CDR3 is CASSPGPISNQPQHF. The CDR3, as DNA: TGTGCCAGCTCACCGGGACCGATTAGCAATCAGCCCCAGCATTTT.

The rearrangement joins TRBV28 to TRBJ1-2; 7 positions agree with TRBD1. The CDR3 runs to 15 residues. The V gene's germline CDR1 is MDHEN and CDR2 SYDVKM. With 5 bases clipped from V and 2 bases from J, the junction kept 8 bases outside the gene matches. CDR3 region: CASSRTGAMNYGYTF. Here the CDR3 DNA reads TGTGCCAGCAGTCGTACAGGGGCTATGAACTATGGCTACACCTTC.

The chain employs TRBV6-5 and TRBJ1-1; TRBD1 might be the D (6 bases). The CDR3 is made up of 15 amino acids. Trimming left V 0 bases short and J 1 base short, with 9 bases between. Looked up from germline, CDR1 is MNHEY and CDR2 is SVGAGI. CDR3 sequence reads: CASSYSGASNTEAFF. The DNA for the CDR3 is TGTGCCAGCAGTTACTCGGGGGCGTCGAACACTGAAGCTTTCTTT.

This sequence joins TRBV28 and TRBJ1-5, with no clear D. Germline V gene data show CDR1 as MDHEN and CDR2 as SYDVKM. The CDR3 is made up of 12 amino acids. Trimming pared 1 base from V and 6 bases from J, leaving 4 bases between. The CDR3 is CASSLFFQPQHF. As DNA, the CDR3 is TGTGCCAGCAGTTTATTTTTTCAGCCCCAGCATTTT. Full variable domain (missing parts from reference TRBV28 and TRBJ1-5): DVKVTQSSRYLVKRTGEKVFLECVQDMDHENMFWYRQDPGLGLRLIYFSYDVKMKEKGDIPEGYSVSREKKERFSLILESASTNQTSMYLCASSLFFQPQHFGDGTRLSIL.

The V gene is TRBV30, the J gene TRBJ1-4; perhaps TRBD1 as D (6 bases). Germline-derived CDR1 and CDR2 are GTSNPN and SVGIG (reference sequence). V was cut by 1 base and J by 5 bases, with 14 bases left in between. There are 15 residues in the CDR3. The CDR3 nucleotides read TGTGCCTGGAGTGGACTACAGGGAGAGAATGAAAAACTGTTTTTT. It yields the protein CAWSGLQGENEKLFF.

This chain uses TRBV7-3 with TRBJ2-5, with D uncertain. Trimming left V 1 base short and J 4 bases short, with 1 base between. This CDR3 is 11 amino acids long. In germline, CDR1 is SGHTA, CDR2 FQGTGA. The CDR3 spells CASSLIETQYF. In DNA, the CDR3 is TGTGCCAGCAGCTTAATAGAGACCCAGTACTTC.

The gene calls are TRBV9 and TRBJ2-3, with 9 bases aligning to TRBD2. The germline V gene has CDR1 SGDLS and CDR2 YYNGEE. V shed 3 bases and J 5 bases; nucleotides not matched to a gene: 4. The CDR3 loop spans 14 amino acids. The CDR3 sequence is CASSGQAGGDTQYF. Here the CDR3 DNA reads TGTGCCAGCAGCGGTCAAGCGGGGGGAGATACGCAGTATTTT.

V and J are TRBV5-1 and TRBJ2-3, with 8 bases aligning to TRBD2. With V trimmed by 2 bases and J by 3 bases, 8 bases remained unmatched. From germline, CDR1 is SGHRS and CDR2 YFSETQ. This CDR3 region has 16 residues. The CDR3 DNA sequence: TGCGCCAGCAGCTTATCGGCGGGGGGTTTTACAGATACGCAGTATTTT. Translating gives CASSLSAGGFTDTQYF.

V usage is TRBV4-1 and J usage is TRBJ2-3; a weak D match, TRBD2 (5 bases). Germline V lookup: CDR1 MGHRA, CDR2 YSYEKL. This CDR3 region has 16 residues. V was pared by 2 bases and J by 1 base, with 13 bases between. The CDR3 DNA sequence: TGCGCCAGCAGCCAACCACGAGGAGGTGGCACAGATACGCAGTATTTT. This encodes CASSQPRGGGTDTQYF.

The V and J genes are TRBV7-9 and TRBJ2-1, with no clear D. Trimming shortened V by 1 base and J by 0 bases, and 4 bases separated the two germline ends. The CDR3 runs to 14 residues. Germline V gives CDR1 SEHNR, CDR2 FQNEAQ (reference sequence). The CDR3, as DNA: TGTGCCAGCAGCTTAGGGAGCTCCTACAATGAGCAGTTCTTC. Translated: CASSLGSSYNEQFF.

The chain links TRBV29-1 to TRBJ2-1; TRBD1 agrees at 9 bases. The germline V gene encodes CDR1 SQVTM and CDR2 ANQGSEA. The CDR3 is 14 residues long. With V trimmed by 6 bases and J by 3 bases, 6 bases remained unmatched. CDR3 residues: CSVGRDRDYNEQFF. The CDR3 DNA follows: TGCAGCGTAGGCCGGGACAGGGACTACAATGAGCAGTTCTTC.

The chain recombines TRBV6-5 with TRBJ1-5, with D hard to call. This CDR3 is built from 13 residues. With 4 bases removed from V and 9 bases from J, the gap between germline ends came to 13 bases. The germline V gene encodes CDR1 MNHEY and CDR2 SVGAGI. The CDR3 bases are TGTGCCAGCAGTTCAACCCGGGGAGGGCCCCAGCATTTT. The encoded protein is CASSSTRGGPQHF.

The gene calls are TRBV19 and TRBJ2-3; possibly TRBD1 for D (6 bases). The CDR3 length is 16 residues. CDR1 LNHDA and CDR2 SQIVND come from the germline V gene (reference sequence). V was clipped by 1 base and J by 1 base, with 12 bases between them. The CDR3, as DNA: TGTGCCAGTAGTATAGGACACAGGACAGGCACAGATACGCAGTATTTT. Amino acids: CASSIGHRTGTDTQYF.

The CDR3, as DNA: TGTGCCAGCAGGACAGGGGGCGATACGCAGTATTTT. This translates into CASRTGGDTQYF. The chain uses TRBV6-5 and TRBJ2-3, with TRBD1 matching 10 bases. Looked up from germline, CDR1 is MNHEY and CDR2 is SVGAGI. There are 12 residues in the CDR3. V was clipped by 6 bases and J by 6 bases; unmatched bases: 0.

This chain connects TRBV5-4 to TRBJ2-1; 9 positions match TRBD2. The CDR3 extends over 17 amino acids. Trimming at V came to 2 bases and at J to 4 bases, leaving 10 bases not matched to a gene. The germline gives CDR1 SGHNT, CDR2 YYREEE (reference sequence). CDR3: CASSFRGASGVYNEQFF. The DNA for the CDR3 is TGTGCCAGCAGCTTCCGTGGTGCTAGCGGGGTGTACAATGAGCAGTTCTTC.

This chain joins TRBV29-1 and TRBJ2-5; no reliable D call. Germline V lookup: CDR1 SQVTM, CDR2 ANQGSEA. V lost 5 bases and J 4 bases, leaving 11 bases between the germline ends. The CDR3 extends over 12 amino acids. CDR3 loop: CSVLRAAETQYF. DNA of the CDR3: TGCAGCGTTTTAAGGGCGGCAGAGACCCAGTACTTC.

The gene calls are TRBV2 and TRBJ1-5; 7 bases agree with TRBD1. Germline CDR1 reads SNHLY; CDR2 reads FYNNEI. The CDR3 runs 16 residues. V shed 6 bases and J 1 base; nucleotides not matched to a gene: 9. The CDR3 reads CASSVDREGSNQPQHF. Written as DNA, the CDR3 is TGTGCCAGCAGCGTCGACAGGGAGGGGAGCAATCAGCCCCAGCATTTT.

This chain connects TRBV7-3 to TRBJ2-1; D gene uncertain. V lost 5 bases to trimming and J lost 0 bases, with 14 bases between them. Germline CDR1 and CDR2: SGHTA and FQGTGA. The CDR3 runs 16 residues. The CDR3 here is CASSLVSEFSYNEQFF. The CDR3 coding sequence is TGTGCCAGCAGCCTTGTGTCCGAATTCTCCTACAATGAGCAGTTCTTC.

The chain recombines TRBV28 with TRBJ1-1; TRBD1 matches at 8 bases. The CDR3 is 12 residues long. In germline, CDR1 is MDHEN, CDR2 SYDVKM. J was trimmed by 7 bases and V by 7 bases; bases with no gene match: 5. This chain's CDR3 is CASNEQGGEAFF. CDR3 coding DNA: TGTGCCAGCAATGAACAGGGGGGTGAAGCTTTCTTT.

Turning to this clone: At the DNA level, this CDR3 is encoded by other sequences in the same sample as well. The genes are TRBV7-2 and TRBJ2-2, with D unclear. Germline CDR1 is SGHTA and CDR2 is FQGNSA. The ends were cut back, 4 bases at V and 3 bases at J, with 3 bases in the middle. The length of the CDR3 is 12 residues. CDR3 sequence reads: CASSSYTGELFF. The CDR3 DNA sequence: TGTGCCAGCAGCTCGTACACCGGGGAGCTGTTTTTT.

The J gene is TRBJ1-1, the V gene TRBV6-5, with 9 nucleotides matching TRBD1. The CDR3 runs 15 residues. Trimming took 2 bases from V and 2 from J; bases not matched to a gene: 3. The germline CDR1 and CDR2 sequences are MNHEY and SVGAGI. The CDR3 DNA follows: TGTGCCAGCAGTTACCCGGGACAGGGTAACACTGAAGCTTTCTTT. Translating it yields CASSYPGQGNTEAFF.

This chain connects TRBV13 to TRBJ2-1, with 7 positions matching TRBD2. The CDR3 is 15 residues long. Germline lookup yields CDR1 PRHDT and CDR2 FYEKMQ (reference sequence). V gave up 2 bases and J gave up 8 bases; unmatched junction bases: 9. This CDR3 reads CASSLSSLAIDEQFF. Written as DNA, the CDR3 is TGTGCCAGCAGCTTATCCTCACTAGCGATCGATGAGCAGTTCTTC.

The rearrangement joins TRBV19 to TRBJ1-1; D ambiguous. The CDR3 consists of 16 residues. CDR1 and CDR2 (germline): LNHDA, SQIVND (reference sequence). Trimming took off 5 bases at V and 1 base at J, with 17 bases between the two ends. The DNA of the CDR3 is TGTGCCAGTAGTTTCGACACGCCCGGTTCGAACACTGAAGCTTTCTTT. It is translated as CASSFDTPGSNTEAFF.

In this sample, this clone turned up a few times. The chain is built from TRBV2 and TRBJ1-2; possible D gene TRBD1, 5 bases. This CDR3 has 13 amino acids. CDR1 SNHLY and CDR2 FYNNEI come from the germline V gene. Deletions cut 0 bases from V and 8 bases from J, with 10 bases between. CDR3 nucleotides: TGTGCCAGCAGTGAAGCAGGGGTAGAGGGCTACACCTTC. It specifies CASSEAGVEGYTF.

The chain combines TRBV11-2 with TRBJ2-7; 10 positions match TRBD1. The CDR3 sequence is 14 residues long. Germline CDR1 and CDR2: SGHAT and FQNNGV. V lost 5 bases to trimming and J lost 3 bases; unmatched junction nucleotides: 4. CDR3 DNA sequence: TGTGCCAGCAGCCGGGACAGGGGTCACTACGAGCAGTACTTC. It yields the protein CASSRDRGHYEQYF.

The gene calls are TRBV6-6 and TRBJ1-1, with 9 positions matching TRBD1. The CDR3 loop spans 13 amino acids. Germline values: CDR1 MNHNY, CDR2 SVGAGI (reference sequence). V was clipped by 6 bases and J by 5 bases; unmatched bases: 4. The CDR3 region is CASSLTGGTEAFF. As DNA, the CDR3 is TGTGCCAGCAGCTTGACAGGGGGAACTGAAGCTTTCTTT.

The chain combines TRBV6-5 with TRBJ2-1; the D gene is possibly TRBD2 (6 bases). Germline CDR1 is MNHEY and CDR2 is SVGAGI. This CDR3 has 14 residues. Trimming took 4 bases from V and 6 from J, leaving 13 bases between them. CDR3 bases: TGTGCCAGCAGTTTAAGACTAGGGCGCAATGAGCAGTTCTTC. Its translation: CASSLRLGRNEQFF.

The chain couples TRBV11-2 to TRBJ1-2; TRBD1 is a possible D gene (5 bases). Trimming pared 6 bases from V and 4 bases from J, leaving 12 bases between. CDR1 SGHAT and CDR2 FQNNGV come from the germline V gene. This CDR3 region has 13 residues. CDR3 in amino acids: CASSPQGGYGYTF. CDR3 DNA: TGTGCCAGCAGTCCTCAGGGAGGCTATGGCTACACCTTC.

The chain employs TRBV7-2 and TRBJ2-7, with D unresolved. V was pared by 1 base and J by 1 base, with 8 bases between. Germline CDR1 SGHTA, CDR2 FQGNSA. The CDR3 has 14 residues. The CDR3 spells CASSLVQGSYEQYF. The CDR3 nucleotides read TGTGCCAGCAGCTTAGTTCAAGGGTCCTACGAGCAGTACTTC. Complete variable domain (other parts from reference TRBV7-2 and TRBJ2-7): GAGVSQSPSNKVTEKGKDVELRCDPISGHTALYWYRQSLGQGLEFLIYFQGNSAPDKSGLPSDRFSAERTGGSVSTLTIQRTQQEDSAVYLCASSLVQGSYEQYFGPGTRLTVT.